Given below is one TCR beta chain in context. Its specificity is not known. CDR1 and CDR2 (germline): LGHNA, YSLEER. This CDR3 comprises 13 residues. V lost 1 base and J 12 bases, leaving 13 bases between the germline ends. These data come from a study of blood T cells in healthy people across ages. Turning to the study itself: Capture by template switching was about one barcoded beta molecule per two T cells.

With a J-beta primer mix and a sample-barcoded 5' primer, a second PCR ran about 7 to 11 cycles. All cDNA molecules were each tagged by a template-switch adaptor with 12 random nucleotides. Per sample, CDR3-containing paired-end reads numbered at least 2.5 million. TCRdb reprocessed the 5' RACE reads with MiXCR, giving one entry per CDR3 protein. The profile shows around 800,000 distinct CDR3 sequences, 55% to 65% of them singletons. Study results and limitations: Per million T cells, the diversity of TCR beta decreased roughly linearly as age advanced.

The material sequenced was blood. The source of this sequence is a man in his thirties or forties in good health. The chain is built from TRBV4-3 and TRBJ2-1; no firm D call. This CDR3 reads CASSQAPSAGQFF. The CDR3 region has the DNA TGCGCCAGCAGCCAAGCCCCCTCGGCAGGGCAGTTCTTC.